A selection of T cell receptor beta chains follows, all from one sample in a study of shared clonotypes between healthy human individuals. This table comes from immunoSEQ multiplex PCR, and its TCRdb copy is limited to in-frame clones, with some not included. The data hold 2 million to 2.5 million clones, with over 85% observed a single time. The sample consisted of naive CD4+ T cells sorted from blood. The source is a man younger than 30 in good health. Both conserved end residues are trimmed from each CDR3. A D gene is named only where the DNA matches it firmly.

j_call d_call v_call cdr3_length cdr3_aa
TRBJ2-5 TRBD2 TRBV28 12 ASRGSGGRETQY
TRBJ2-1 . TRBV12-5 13 ASGLEGPTYNEQF
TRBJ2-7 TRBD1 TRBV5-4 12 ASSLDRGLYEQY
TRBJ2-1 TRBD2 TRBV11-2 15 ASSHGTSGSPSNEQF
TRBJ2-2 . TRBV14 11 ASSQDLAGELF
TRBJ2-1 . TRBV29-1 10 SVEGQGGNPF
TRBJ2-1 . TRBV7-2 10 ASTLFPAEQF
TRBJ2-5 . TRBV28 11 ASSLPFQETQY
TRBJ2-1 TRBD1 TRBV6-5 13 ASSRGTGSYNEQF
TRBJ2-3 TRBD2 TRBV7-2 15 ASSLAGLAGLTDTQY
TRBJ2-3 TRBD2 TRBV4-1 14 ASSQTAAGGPRAQY
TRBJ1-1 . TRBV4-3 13 ASSQEEGVRAEAF
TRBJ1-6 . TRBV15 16 ATSFGKDSLYYNSPLH
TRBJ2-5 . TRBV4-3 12 ASSPQGLGETQY
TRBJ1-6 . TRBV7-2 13 ASSLVGAGNSPLH
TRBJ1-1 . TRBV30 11 AWRGDTYTEAF
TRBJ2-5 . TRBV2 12 ASSEGQGQETQY
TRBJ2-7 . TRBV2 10 ASSAQVYEQY
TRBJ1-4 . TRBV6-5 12 ASSYSHADEKLF
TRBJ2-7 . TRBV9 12 ASSVYEGPYEQY
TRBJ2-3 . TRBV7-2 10 ASSHYSGPQY
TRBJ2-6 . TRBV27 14 ASSSLRNLGANVLT
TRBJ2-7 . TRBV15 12 ASSARDGTYEQY
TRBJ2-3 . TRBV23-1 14 ASGRPGVTSTDTQY
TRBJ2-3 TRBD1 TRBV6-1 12 ASSRPTGEPTQY
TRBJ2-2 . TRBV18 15 ASSPPGRGRNTGELF
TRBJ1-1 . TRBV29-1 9 SVDRNTEAF
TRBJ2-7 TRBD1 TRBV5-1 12 ASGEDRVVYEQY
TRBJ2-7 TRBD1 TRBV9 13 ASSGGQGAFAEQY
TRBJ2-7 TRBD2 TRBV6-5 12 ASSRGLAGNEQY
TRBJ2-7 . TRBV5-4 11 ASSLARRDNLF
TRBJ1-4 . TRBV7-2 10 ASSGGNEKLF
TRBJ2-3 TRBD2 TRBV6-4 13 AKLTGGGPTDTQY
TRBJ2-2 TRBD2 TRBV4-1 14 ASSSGGRALAGELF
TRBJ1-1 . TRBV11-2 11 ASSLDWGGEAF
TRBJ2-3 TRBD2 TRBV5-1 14 ASSLSGGLNTDTQY
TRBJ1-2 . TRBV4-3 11 ASSAGLGYGYT
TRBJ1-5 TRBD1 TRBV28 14 ASSRGLEGLGQPQH
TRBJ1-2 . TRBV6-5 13 ASSYSSAGALGYT
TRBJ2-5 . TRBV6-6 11 ASSPGQSATQY
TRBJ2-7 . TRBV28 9 ASSRTYEQY
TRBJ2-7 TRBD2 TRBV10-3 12 AISEGLAIDEQY
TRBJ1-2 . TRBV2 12 ASSELGANYGYT
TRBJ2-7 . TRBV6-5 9 ATSDSYEQY
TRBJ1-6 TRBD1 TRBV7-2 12 ASSQGSTNSPLH
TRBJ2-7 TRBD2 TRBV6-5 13 ASSLTSGSVYEQY
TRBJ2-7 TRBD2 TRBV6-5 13 ASSYSGLAGEAQY
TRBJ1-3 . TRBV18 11 ASSQGLENTIY
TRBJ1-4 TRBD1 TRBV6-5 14 ASSYSGGTGGRKLF
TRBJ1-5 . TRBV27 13 ASSLYSAGQQPQH
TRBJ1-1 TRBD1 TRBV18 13 ASSPRTGVSTEAF
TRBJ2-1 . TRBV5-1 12 ASSPIALLGEQF